The rows below give T cell receptor beta chains drawn from one sample of a study of high-grade serous ovarian cancer treatment subgroups. Sequenced by immunoSEQ multiplex PCR; TCRdb stores in-frame clones only, minus some. The repertoire holds about 33,000 clones, with roughly three quarters as singletons. Material for sequencing was tumor tissue. These receptors were taken from a human donor with high-grade serous ovarian cancer. Both conserved end residues are part of each CDR3. The order of the fields is J gene, clone size, V gene, CDR3 protein. Clone size is given for some rows only: seen once, a few or many times, or a class if the clone is expanded.

j_call: TRBJ2-3; clone_size: -; v_call: TRBV19; cdr3_aa: CASSSWAGRVETQYF
j_call: TRBJ2-1; clone_size: -; v_call: TRBV6-4; cdr3_aa: CASGTFNEQFF
j_call: TRBJ1-1; clone_size: -; v_call: TRBV28; cdr3_aa: CASSFGGSLNTEAFF
j_call: TRBJ2-3; clone_size: -; v_call: TRBV6-1; cdr3_aa: CASSEYGGRTTDTQYF
j_call: TRBJ2-1; clone_size: -; v_call: TRBV9; cdr3_aa: CASSPASGRRSNEQFF
j_call: TRBJ2-2; clone_size: -; v_call: TRBV14; cdr3_aa: CASSQEAGVPASGRYSGELFF
j_call: TRBJ1-3; clone_size: -; v_call: TRBV19; cdr3_aa: CASRTDGGLSGNTIYF
j_call: TRBJ2-1; clone_size: -; v_call: TRBV11-3; cdr3_aa: CASSLGGRAPEQFF
j_call: TRBJ1-2; clone_size: -; v_call: TRBV19; cdr3_aa: CASSVTGAEGGYGYTF
j_call: TRBJ1-2; clone_size: -; v_call: TRBV27; cdr3_aa: CASSRGTYGGYTF
j_call: TRBJ2-7; clone_size: -; v_call: TRBV6-5; cdr3_aa: CASSYGANSYEQYF
j_call: TRBJ2-5; clone_size: -; v_call: TRBV5-8; cdr3_aa: CASSWGITGVSTETQYF
j_call: TRBJ1-2; clone_size: -; v_call: TRBV28; cdr3_aa: CASTLRAGNYGYTF
j_call: TRBJ2-2; clone_size: -; v_call: TRBV19; cdr3_aa: CASTPRGGRRGELFF
j_call: TRBJ1-1; clone_size: few; v_call: TRBV19; cdr3_aa: CASRTGGGTEAFF
j_call: TRBJ1-1; clone_size: few; v_call: TRBV29-1; cdr3_aa: CSVHRGPNTEAFF
j_call: TRBJ2-2; clone_size: few; v_call: TRBV7-3; cdr3_aa: CASSMTGELFF
j_call: TRBJ2-7; clone_size: -; v_call: TRBV7-9; cdr3_aa: CASSSGLGLVGSSYEQYF
j_call: TRBJ2-2; clone_size: -; v_call: TRBV9; cdr3_aa: CASSVGVSGELFF
j_call: TRBJ2-5; clone_size: -; v_call: TRBV30; cdr3_aa: CAWSVREQKQETQYF
j_call: TRBJ1-2; clone_size: -; v_call: TRBV2; cdr3_aa: CASKLVGTDYGYTF
j_call: TRBJ2-7; clone_size: -; v_call: TRBV2; cdr3_aa: CASSIYGTRTAYEQYF
j_call: TRBJ2-1; clone_size: -; v_call: TRBV29-1; cdr3_aa: CSVESGLAGASYNEQFF
j_call: TRBJ1-5; clone_size: -; v_call: TRBV11-2; cdr3_aa: CASSAGTAGQPQHF
j_call: TRBJ2-1; clone_size: -; v_call: TRBV15; cdr3_aa: CATSPAGGSYNEQFF
j_call: TRBJ2-2; clone_size: -; v_call: TRBV5-1; cdr3_aa: CASSLESGVTGELFF
j_call: TRBJ2-1; clone_size: -; v_call: TRBV14; cdr3_aa: CASSQEPGTEQFF
j_call: TRBJ2-5; clone_size: -; v_call: TRBV6-1; cdr3_aa: CASSDPKTGGSQETQYF
j_call: TRBJ2-3; clone_size: -; v_call: TRBV28; cdr3_aa: CASAGDPDTQYF
j_call: TRBJ2-5; clone_size: -; v_call: TRBV5-1; cdr3_aa: CASSLGGEQTQYF
j_call: TRBJ2-3; clone_size: -; v_call: TRBV9; cdr3_aa: CASSVANAADTQYF
j_call: TRBJ2-7; clone_size: -; v_call: TRBV7-8; cdr3_aa: CASSLEITSPYEQYF
j_call: TRBJ2-2; clone_size: -; v_call: TRBV7-8; cdr3_aa: CASSFSGLPLTGELFF
j_call: TRBJ2-5; clone_size: -; v_call: TRBV5-6; cdr3_aa: CASSLGVLGETQYF
j_call: TRBJ2-7; clone_size: -; v_call: TRBV4-3; cdr3_aa: CASSQGGRDSTYEQYF
j_call: TRBJ2-7; clone_size: -; v_call: TRBV7-2; cdr3_aa: CASSLGTGSREQYF
j_call: TRBJ2-7; clone_size: few; v_call: TRBV14; cdr3_aa: CASSRRTRTSGSNEQYF
j_call: TRBJ2-5; clone_size: -; v_call: TRBV7-8; cdr3_aa: CASSLWGQGFQETQYF
j_call: TRBJ2-3; clone_size: -; v_call: TRBV6-1; cdr3_aa: CASSEAGGVGTQYF
j_call: TRBJ2-3; clone_size: -; v_call: TRBV5-1; cdr3_aa: CASSPASGEHTDTQYF